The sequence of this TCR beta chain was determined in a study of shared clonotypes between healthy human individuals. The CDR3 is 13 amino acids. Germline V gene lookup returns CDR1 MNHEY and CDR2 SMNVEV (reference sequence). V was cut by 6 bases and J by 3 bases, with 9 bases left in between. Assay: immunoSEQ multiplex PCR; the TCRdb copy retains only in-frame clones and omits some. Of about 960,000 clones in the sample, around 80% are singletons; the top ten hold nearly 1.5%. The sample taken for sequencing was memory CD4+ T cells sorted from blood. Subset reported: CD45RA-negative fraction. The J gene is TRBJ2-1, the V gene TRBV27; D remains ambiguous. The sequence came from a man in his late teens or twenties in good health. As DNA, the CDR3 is TGTGCCAGCAGGGCACACCTCTACAATGAGCAGTTCTTC. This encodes CASRAHLYNEQFF.